Listed here are 24 T cell receptor beta chains from one sample, sequenced in a study of blood T cell repertoires in COVID-19. The data were produced by immunoSEQ multiplex PCR, yet TCRdb's version contains in-frame clones alone and is incomplete. Counted here are roughly 200,000 clones, approximately 86% occurring once; the ten biggest clones make up 3% to 4%. The sequenced sample consisted of PBMCs or T cells enriched from blood (not recorded which). The receptors here all came from a woman aged 40 to 50 with acute COVID-19.

The chain recombines TRBV7-9 with TRBJ2-3, with 9 bases matching TRBD1. CDR1 SEHNR and CDR2 FQNEAQ come from the germline V gene (reference sequence). The CDR3 runs 18 residues. The J segment lost 5 bases and the V segment lost 2 bases, leaving 14 bases of the junction unmatched. The CDR3: CASSLRHNRGLGGDTQYF. The CDR3 nucleotides read TGTGCCAGCAGCTTACGGCACAACAGGGGGCTAGGGGGAGATACGCAGTATTTT.

The chain joins TRBV28 to TRBJ2-7; 7 bases are shared with TRBD1. The CDR3 length is 14 residues. After removal of 3 bases from V and 2 bases from J, the junction contained 4 bases not matched to a gene. CDR1 is MDHEN and CDR2 is SYDVKM in the germline V gene. The CDR3 spells CASSLGQTPYEQYF. As DNA, the CDR3 is TGTGCCAGCAGTTTGGGACAGACCCCCTACGAGCAGTACTTC.

The CDR3 DNA sequence: TGTGCCAGCAGCCCGGGACAGGGTAATGAAAAACTGTTTTTT. Its protein product is CASSPGQGNEKLFF. The chain has TRBV7-9 and TRBJ1-4; 9 bases align to TRBD1. This CDR3 has 14 amino acids. The ends lost 5 bases at V and 4 bases at J; junction bases unmatched: 2. Germline V gene sequence: CDR1 SEHNR, CDR2 FQNEAQ (reference sequence).

This chain connects TRBV6-5 to TRBJ2-3; 10 nucleotides match TRBD2. With 11 bases clipped from V and 5 bases from J, the junction kept 7 bases outside the gene matches. Germline CDR1 MNHEY, CDR2 SVGAGI. CDR3 length equals 13 residues. The CDR3 loop is CAGASGSRDTQYF. The CDR3, as DNA: TGTGCCGGGGCTAGCGGGAGCCGAGATACGCAGTATTTT.

The J gene is TRBJ1-6, the V gene TRBV18, with D unresolved. This CDR3 has 12 amino acids. Per germline, CDR1 KGHSH and CDR2 LQKENI. The V end was cut by 2 bases, the J end by 9 bases, with 5 bases between. The CDR3 DNA reads TGTGCCAGCTCACCAGAGGGTTCACCCCTCCACTTT. Encoded protein: CASSPEGSPLHF.

The chain links TRBV28 to TRBJ2-2; 8 nucleotides match TRBD1. The germline CDR1 and CDR2 sequences are MDHEN and SYDVKM. This CDR3 has 15 residues. The J segment lost 6 bases and the V segment lost 5 bases, leaving 8 bases of the junction unmatched. The CDR3, as DNA: TGTGCCAGCAGTCCCCGGACAGGGCGGGCCGGGGAGCTGTTTTTT. This sequence encodes CASSPRTGRAGELFF.

This clone was seen only a few times. J is TRBJ1-5 and V is TRBV27; TRBD1 is a possible D gene (6 bases). The V end lost 0 bases, the J end lost 3 bases, and 18 bases lay between the germline ends. Per the germline V gene, CDR1 is MNHEY and CDR2 is SMNVEV (reference sequence). This CDR3 is built from 18 residues. CDR3 in amino acids: CASSLSPPRTAFNQPQHF. The CDR3 region has the DNA TGTGCCAGCAGTTTATCCCCCCCCCGGACAGCCTTCAATCAGCCCCAGCATTTT.

V and J are TRBV3-1 (or the pseudogene TRBV3-2) and TRBJ2-1; 12 positions match TRBD2. V was pared by 4 bases and J by 4 bases, with 2 bases of the junction left unmatched. CDR3 size: 15 residues. Germline CDR1 is LGHDT and CDR2 is YNNKEL (reference sequence). The DNA of the CDR3 is TGTGCCAGCAGCCGGACTAGCGGGGCTTACAATGAGCAGTTCTTC. Protein: CASSRTSGAYNEQFF.

V and J are TRBV11-3 and TRBJ2-7; tentatively, D is TRBD1 (6 bases). Trimming removed 1 base from V and 0 bases from J, with 10 bases in between. CDR1 and CDR2 from the germline V gene are SGHNT and YENEEA. The CDR3 sequence is 15 residues long. Written as DNA, the CDR3 is TGTGCCAGCAGCTTAGGGGGGCAGAGCTCCTACGAGCAGTACTTC. As protein: CASSLGGQSSYEQYF.

V gene TRBV7-8 combines with J gene TRBJ2-2; 7 nucleotides align to TRBD1. Unmatched junction bases numbered 12, after V lost 5 bases and J lost 0 bases. CDR1 is SGHVS and CDR2 is FQNEAQ in the germline V gene. The CDR3 covers 18 residues. The CDR3 sequence is CASSPGQPGLANTGELFF. DNA for the CDR3: TGTGCCAGCAGCCCGGGACAGCCCGGACTCGCGAACACCGGGGAGCTGTTTTTT.

J is TRBJ2-1 and V is TRBV24-1, with 10 bases lining up with TRBD1. Looked up from germline, CDR1 is KGHDR and CDR2 is SFDVKD. The V gene end was trimmed by 3 bases and the J gene end by 3 bases; junction bases not matched to a gene: 4. The CDR3 runs 16 residues. CDR3 coding DNA: TGTGCCACCAGTGATCAGACAGGGGGCAACTACAATGAGCAGTTCTTC. Amino acids: CATSDQTGGNYNEQFF.

The genes are TRBV3-1 (or the pseudogene TRBV3-2) and TRBJ1-2; D remains unclear. The V end lost 1 base, the J end lost 14 bases, and 14 bases lay between the germline ends. Germline CDR1 is LGHDT and CDR2 is YNNKEL (reference sequence). The CDR3 sequence is 12 residues long. The CDR3: CASSQGPAGETF. The CDR3 DNA reads as TGTGCCAGCAGCCAAGGACCGGCGGGAGAGACCTTC.

V is TRBV19 and J is TRBJ1-4, with TRBD1 as a possible D gene (5 bases). Germline loops: CDR1 LNHDA, CDR2 SQIVND (reference sequence). The CDR3 has 14 amino acids. Trimming shortened V by 4 bases and J by 4 bases, and 10 bases separated the two germline ends. The CDR3 bases are TGTGCCAGTAGTACAGGGTATCTTAATGAAAAACTGTTTTTT. Encoded protein: CASSTGYLNEKLFF.

The J gene is TRBJ1-6, the V gene TRBV27; 8 bases fit TRBD1. CDR3 length: 19 residues. Losses at the gene ends were 5 bases for V and 2 bases for J; bases not matched to a gene: 14. CDR1 and CDR2 from the germline V gene are MNHEY and SMNVEV (reference sequence). CDR3 in amino acids: CASSKTGTTGVTYNSPLHF. As DNA, the CDR3 is TGTGCCAGCAGTAAGACCGGGACGACAGGGGTGACCTATAATTCACCCCTCCACTTT.

This clone was counted a few times. J is TRBJ2-3 and V is TRBV7-2; 11 bases map to TRBD2. With 5 bases clipped from V and 3 bases from J, the junction kept 10 bases outside the gene matches. This CDR3 has 17 residues. From germline, CDR1 is SGHTA and CDR2 FQGNSA. CDR3 nucleotide sequence: TGTGCCAGCAGCGTACCGGGACTAGCGGACTCTACAGATACGCAGTATTTT. This translates into CASSVPGLADSTDTQYF.

This chain connects TRBV10-3 to TRBJ2-1; 7 bases align to TRBD1. Germline V gives CDR1 ENHRY, CDR2 SYGVKD. Trimming removed 5 bases from V and 5 bases from J; junction bases left unmatched: 3. There are 13 residues in the CDR3. The CDR3 is CAISPQGNNEQFF. The CDR3 bases are TGTGCCATCAGTCCACAGGGGAACAATGAGCAGTTCTTC.

This clone has a single count. This rearrangement joins TRBV4-2 to TRBJ2-2, with TRBD2 identical over 8 bases. CDR3 size: 16 residues. In germline, CDR1 is LGHNA, CDR2 YNFKEQ. Unmatched junction bases numbered 5, after V lost 2 bases and J lost 3 bases. This CDR3 is CASSQSLAGDTGELFF. The CDR3, as DNA: TGTGCCAGCAGCCAATCCCTAGCGGGTGACACCGGGGAGCTGTTTTTT.

This clone was detected only a few times. This chain connects TRBV5-1 to TRBJ1-1; 7 nucleotides agree with TRBD1. J was trimmed by 6 bases and V by 3 bases; bases with no gene match: 2. CDR1 and CDR2 from the germline V gene are SGHRS and YFSETQ. The CDR3 sequence is 12 residues long. CDR3 nucleotides: TGCGCCAGCAGCTCCCAGGGGGCTGAAGCTTTCTTT. Translating gives CASSSQGAEAFF.

The chain carries TRBV10-2 and TRBJ2-2, with 7 bases identical to TRBD2. Germline CDR1 and CDR2: WSHSY and SAAADI. V lost 8 bases, J lost 7 bases, and 13 bases stayed unmatched. This CDR3 is built from 15 residues. DNA of the CDR3: TGCGCCAGCCAGGTTGGCGGGAGTGGTGGCGGGGAGCTGTTTTTT. This translates into CASQVGGSGGGELFF.

The CDR3 loop reads CASSLRGAGANVLTF. In nucleotides, the CDR3 is TGTGCCAGCAGTCTCCGGGGGGCTGGGGCCAACGTCCTGACTTTC. V usage is TRBV27 and J usage is TRBJ2-6, with TRBD2 matching 7 bases. Germline V gives CDR1 MNHEY, CDR2 SMNVEV (reference sequence). Losses at the gene ends were 5 bases for V and 2 bases for J; bases not matched to a gene: 3. This CDR3 region has 15 residues. The entire variable domain, with the rest obtained from reference TRBV27 and TRBJ2-6, is as follows: EAQVTQNPRYLITVTGKKLTVTCSQNMNHEYMSWYRQDPGLGLRQIYYSMNVEVTDKGDVPEGYKVSRKEKRNFPLILESPSPNQTSLYFCASSLRGAGANVLTFGAGSRLTVL.

The chain carries TRBV2 and TRBJ2-2, with TRBD2 matching 7 bases. Germline-derived CDR1 and CDR2 are SNHLY and FYNNEI. The CDR3 consists of 15 residues. V was clipped by 8 bases and J by 7 bases; unmatched bases: 13. The CDR3 loop is CASLLAEGGVGELFF. For the CDR3, the DNA is TGTGCCAGCCTACTTGCGGAGGGAGGGGTCGGGGAGCTGTTTTTT.

This chain links TRBV10-3 with TRBJ2-7; 14 bases line up with TRBD2. V was pared by 6 bases and J by 1 base, with 8 bases of the junction left unmatched. CDR1 ENHRY and CDR2 SYGVKD come from the germline V gene. The CDR3 length is 17 residues. The CDR3 DNA sequence: TGTGCCATCAGCAGAAGGGGACTAGCGGGAGAGTCCTACGAGCAGTACTTC. It codes for CAISRRGLAGESYEQYF.

The chain employs TRBV6-5 and TRBJ1-1, with D hard to call. The CDR3 is 13 residues long. Trimming removed 5 bases at V and 4 bases at J, with 11 bases between. CDR1 is MNHEY, CDR2 SVGAGI, per germline. Here the CDR3 DNA reads TGTGCCAGCAGTCCTATGAGGGTCACTGAAGCTTTCTTT. Amino acids: CASSPMRVTEAFF.

CDR3 amino acids: CASSQLAIGSYNEQFF. The CDR3 coding sequence is TGTGCCAGCTCACAGCTAGCGATCGGCTCCTACAATGAGCAGTTCTTC. The chain joins TRBV18 to TRBJ2-1, with D tentatively TRBD2 (6 bases). Germline values: CDR1 KGHSH, CDR2 LQKENI. This CDR3 contains 16 residues. V was shortened by 4 bases and J by 0 bases, with 13 bases between the two germline ends.